Following are 5 T cell receptor beta chains from one sample sequenced in a study of shared clonotypes between healthy human individuals. Using immunoSEQ multiplex PCR, the repertoire was profiled, and TCRdb retains in-frame clones only, with some absent. The sample records some 1,100,000 clones, more than 75% being singletons. The source material was memory CD4+ T cells from PBMCs. Subset described: CD45RA-negative fraction. The receptors originated from a young man in good health. Some clones in this sample may be carry-over from other donors' samples.

The V gene is TRBV19, the J gene TRBJ2-5, with 8 bases fitting TRBD1. From germline, CDR1 is LNHDA and CDR2 SQIVND (reference sequence). This CDR3 contains 14 residues. Losses at the gene ends were 4 bases for V and 5 bases for J; bases not matched to a gene: 6. The CDR3 coding sequence is TGTGCCAGTAGTACAGGGGGCCTGGGTGAGACCCAGTACTTC. It codes for CASSTGGLGETQYF. Complete variable domain (other parts from reference TRBV19 and TRBJ2-5): DGGITQSPKYLFRKEGQNVTLSCEQNLNHDAMYWYRQDPGQGLRLIYYSQIVNDFQKGDIAEGYSVSREKKESFPLTVTSAQKNPTAFYLCASSTGGLGETQYFGPGTRLLVL.

This chain connects TRBV7-2 to TRBJ2-3; D ambiguous. Trimming took 5 bases from V and 6 from J, leaving 9 bases between them. The CDR3 extends over 12 amino acids. Germline V gene sequence: CDR1 SGHTA, CDR2 FQGNSA. The CDR3 coding sequence is TGTGCCAGCAGCCTCGAGCCGGATACGCAGTATTTT. Residues: CASSLEPDTQYF.

This chain connects TRBV5-4 to TRBJ2-1, with D tentatively TRBD2 (7 bases). V gave up 4 bases and J gave up 1 base, with 12 bases separating them. The CDR3 is 15 amino acids. Germline loops: CDR1 SGHNT, CDR2 YYREEE (reference sequence). This chain's CDR3 is CASSIGGQSYNEQFF. The CDR3 DNA is TGTGCCAGCAGCATCGGGGGGCAATCCTACAATGAGCAGTTCTTC.

This chain joins TRBV11-3 and TRBJ2-3; D not resolved. Trimming took off 1 base at V and 3 bases at J, with 5 bases between the two ends. Germline V gene lookup returns CDR1 SGHNT and CDR2 YENEEA. CDR3 length: 13 amino acids. CDR3 sequence: CASSLAETDTQYF. In nucleotides, the CDR3 is TGTGCCAGCAGCTTAGCCGAGACAGATACGCAGTATTTT. The full variable domain, completed using reference TRBV11-3 and TRBJ2-3, is EAGVVQSPRYKIIEKKQPVAFWCNPISGHNTLYWYLQNLGQGPELLIRYENEEAVDDSQLPKDRFSAERLKGVDSTLKIQPAELGDSAVYLCASSLAETDTQYFGPGTRLTVL.

The chain has TRBV28 and TRBJ2-1; D may match TRBD1 or TRBD2 (5 bases each). There are 14 residues in the CDR3. In germline, CDR1 is MDHEN, CDR2 SYDVKM. Between the trimmed V and J ends, which lost 8 bases and 4 bases, there was a span of 15 bases. Written as DNA, the CDR3 is TGTGCCAGCCACGGGGCGCTATCATACAATGAGCAGTTCTTC. Encoded protein: CASHGALSYNEQFF.